A selection of T cell receptor beta chains follows, all from one sample in a study of blood T cell repertoires in COVID-19. This table comes from immunoSEQ multiplex PCR, and its TCRdb copy is limited to in-frame clones, with some not included. The sample has 90,000 or so clones, around 72% seen once; the top ten hold around 24%. Sequenced material: peripheral blood. These receptors came from a woman aged 60-75 years in a cohort sampled during active or convalescent COVID-19. CDR3s include the opening cysteine and the closing phenylalanine or tryptophan. D genes are given only for firm matches. A clone size is listed for some rows: how often the clone was seen (once, few, many), or a class if it is expanded.

J | V | D | size | DNA | CDR3
TRBJ2-5 | TRBV27 | NA | NA | TGTGCCAGCAGTTCCCGGGGACAACTGCGGTGGGAGACCCAGTACTTC | CASSSRGQLRWETQYF
TRBJ2-5 | TRBV5-1 | TRBD1 | NA | TGCGCCAGCAGCTTGGGGACAGGGAAAGAGACCCAGTACTTC | CASSLGTGKETQYF
TRBJ1-4 | TRBV9 | NA | NA | TGTGCCAGCAGCGTAGACAGTGGTGAAAAACTGTTTTTT | CASSVDSGEKLFF
TRBJ2-1 | TRBV5-1 | TRBD2 | NA | TGCGCCAGCAGTAGGGCAGCGGGGGGGAGCTCCTACAATGAGCAGTTCTTC | CASSRAAGGSSYNEQFF
TRBJ2-1 | TRBV5-1 | TRBD2 | NA | TGCGCCAGCAGCTTTTTTAGCGGGGGGGCCGTCGGATCGAATGAGCAGTTCTTC | CASSFFSGGAVGSNEQFF
TRBJ2-4 | TRBV5-1 | TRBD1 | few | TGCGCCAGCAGCGTACAGACAGGGCTCAAAAACATTCAGTACTTC | CASSVQTGLKNIQYF
TRBJ2-3 | TRBV18 | TRBD1 | few | TGTGCCAGCTCACCCTCAGGGGGCGCAGATACGCAGTATTTT | CASSPSGGADTQYF
TRBJ2-7 | TRBV2 | TRBD1 | NA | TGTGCCAGCAGTCGACAGGGGGACCCCTACGAGCAGTACTTC | CASSRQGDPYEQYF
TRBJ2-3 | TRBV5-1 | TRBD2 | NA | TGCGCCAGCAGTGCGGGACTAGCGGGGGACACAGATACGCAGTATTTT | CASSAGLAGDTDTQYF
TRBJ1-2 | TRBV2 | TRBD1 | NA | TGTGCCAGCAGTTTAGGACAGGGGAACAGTGCCAGAGGCTACACCTTC | CASSLGQGNSARGYTF
TRBJ2-3 | TRBV30 | NA | NA | TGTGCCTGGAGTGTGGGGCGGGGAACTAGCACAGATACGCAGTATTTT | CAWSVGRGTSTDTQYF
TRBJ2-2 | TRBV19 | NA | NA | TGTGCCAGTAGGCTTGCGGGGTTGGGGAAGAACACCGGGGAGCTGTTTTTT | CASRLAGLGKNTGELFF
TRBJ2-2 | TRBV29-1 | NA | NA | TGCAGCGTTGAATCTTTTTCCGGGGAGCTGTTTTTT | CSVESFSGELFF
TRBJ1-1 | TRBV19 | TRBD1 | once | TGTGCCAGTAGTATGAGGACAGGATTCACTGAAGCTTTCTTT | CASSMRTGFTEAFF
TRBJ1-6 | TRBV7-2 | TRBD1 | many | TGTGCCAGCAGCTTTACAGGGGTCGGATCACCCCTCCACTTT | CASSFTGVGSPLHF
TRBJ1-2 | TRBV6-5 | NA | NA | TGTGCCAGCAGTTACAACTCAAACTATGGCTACACCTTC | CASSYNSNYGYTF
TRBJ2-3 | TRBV7-3 | NA | NA | TGTGCCAGCAGCTCCCCTGGCACAGATACGCAGTATTTT | CASSSPGTDTQYF
TRBJ2-2 | TRBV4-1 | NA | few | TGCGCCAGCAGCCAAGTTGCAGGGACGAACACCGGGGAGCTGTTTTTT | CASSQVAGTNTGELFF
TRBJ2-7 | TRBV28 | NA | NA | TGTGCCAGCAGTCACCTCGAGAGGCCCCGGTACGAGCAGTACTTC | CASSHLERPRYEQYF
TRBJ2-7 | TRBV7-3 | TRBD1 | NA | TGTGCCAGCAGCATGGACAGGGGACCCTACGAGCAGTACTTT | CASSMDRGPYEQYF
TRBJ1-5 | TRBV30 | NA | NA | TGTGCCTGGAGCGGAGGGGGGGATCAGCCCCAGCATTTT | CAWSGGGDQPQHF
TRBJ2-3 | TRBV7-9 | NA | once | TGTGCCAGCAGCTACCAGGGCTCCACAGATACGCAGTATTTT | CASSYQGSTDTQYF
TRBJ2-7 | TRBV28 | TRBD1 | NA | TGTGCCAGCAGACCGCCGGGACAGAGCTACGAGCAGTACTTC | CASRPPGQSYEQYF
TRBJ2-7 | TRBV3-1/TRBV3-2 | TRBD2 | once | TGTGCCAGCAGCCATTTTACTAGCGGGAGCTACGAGCAGTACTTC | CASSHFTSGSYEQYF
TRBJ1-3 | TRBV3-1/TRBV3-2 | TRBD1 | NA | TGTGCCAGCAGCCATCTCGGGACAGGGGGCGCAGGGGGAAACACCATATATTTT | CASSHLGTGGAGGNTIYF
TRBJ2-2 | TRBV2 | TRBD2 | few | TGTGCCAGCAAGACCGATAGCGGGGTCACCGGGGAGCTGTTTTTT | CASKTDSGVTGELFF
TRBJ2-5 | TRBV9 | TRBD2 | NA | TGTGCCAGCAGCCCGCAGGGACTAGCGGGGGGGAGTGGAGAGACCCAGTACTTC | CASSPQGLAGGSGETQYF
TRBJ2-5 | TRBV18 | NA | NA | TGTGCCAGCTCACCATACAGGGAAGAGACCCAGTACTTC | CASSPYREETQYF
TRBJ2-7 | TRBV5-4 | TRBD2 | few | TGTGCCAGCAGCTTGGGTACTAGCGCGAACTACGAGCAGTACTTC | CASSLGTSANYEQYF
TRBJ2-3 | TRBV11-3 | TRBD2 | NA | TGTGCCAGCAGCTCTCGGGGGGGCAGCACAGATACGCAGTATTTT | CASSSRGGSTDTQYF
TRBJ2-2 | TRBV6-6 | NA | NA | TGTGCCAGCAGTTACTTGTCCCGGAACACCGGGGAGCTGTTTTTT | CASSYLSRNTGELFF
TRBJ2-3 | TRBV7-2 | TRBD2 | once | TGTGCCAGCAACCCTAGCGGGGGTGAGGGAGATACGCAGTATTTT | CASNPSGGEGDTQYF